The rows below give T cell receptor beta chains drawn from one sample of a study of blood T cell repertoires in COVID-19. The method was immunoSEQ multiplex PCR; TCRdb's version includes in-frame clones alone and lacks a portion of them. In the table there are roughly 250,000 clones, roughly 93% of which are singletons. The sequenced sample consisted of PBMCs or T cells enriched from blood (not recorded which). These receptors were collected from a woman in her thirties or forties with acute COVID-19. CDR3s include the opening cysteine and the closing phenylalanine or tryptophan. A D gene is named only where the DNA matches it firmly. A clone size is listed for some rows: how often the clone was seen (once, few, many), or a class if it is expanded.

V	D	J	size	CDR3	DNA
TRBV28	NA	TRBJ1-2	NA	CASSSPPGVGYTF	TGTGCCAGCAGTTCCCCTCCAGGGGTTGGCTACACCTTC
TRBV7-9	NA	TRBJ1-1	NA	CASSLNGGTEAFF	TGTGCCAGCAGCTTAAATGGAGGCACTGAAGCTTTCTTT
TRBV28	NA	TRBJ1-2	few	CASSSITGLSTF	TGTGCCAGCAGTTCCATAACTGGACTATCAACCTTC
TRBV14	NA	TRBJ1-1	NA	CASSTRGAGPVTEAFF	TGTGCCAGCAGCACTAGGGGTGCGGGGCCTGTCACTGAAGCTTTCTTT
TRBV25-1	NA	TRBJ2-1	NA	CASSEGGYSYNEQFF	TGTGCCAGCAGTGAGGGAGGATATTCCTACAATGAGCAGTTCTTC
TRBV30	TRBD1	TRBJ1-2	NA	CAWSVRQGYGYTF	TGTGCCTGGAGTGTGCGACAGGGCTATGGCTACACCTTC
TRBV11-3	NA	TRBJ2-6	NA	CASIPGGLSGANVLTF	TGTGCCAGCATCCCCGGGGGGCTCTCTGGGGCCAACGTCCTGACTTTC
TRBV19	TRBD2	TRBJ2-5	NA	CASSLPFVREGGETQYF	TGTGCCAGTAGTCTTCCGTTCGTCCGGGAGGGCGGCGAGACCCAGTACTTC
TRBV7-9	TRBD1	TRBJ2-3	NA	CASSPGTATDTQYF	TGTGCCAGCAGCCCCGGGACAGCGACAGATACGCAGTATTTT
TRBV18	NA	TRBJ1-5	NA	CASSRTANQPQHF	TGTGCCAGCTCACGGACAGCGAATCAGCCCCAGCATTTT
TRBV3-1/TRBV3-2	TRBD2	TRBJ2-3	NA	CASTGGGLPTDTQYF	TGTGCCAGCACGGGCGGGGGGCTACCAACAGATACGCAGTATTTT
TRBV5-6	NA	TRBJ2-7	NA	CASSRYEQYF	TGTGCCAGCAGCCGCTACGAGCAGTACTTC
TRBV19	NA	TRBJ2-7	NA	CASKELGSYEQYF	TGTGCCAGTAAGGAGCTCGGATCCTACGAGCAGTACTTC
TRBV5-4	NA	TRBJ1-1	NA	CASSWGGRDELEAFF	TGTGCCAGCAGCTGGGGGGGTCGAGACGAACTTGAAGCTTTCTTT
TRBV7-3	NA	TRBJ2-5	NA	CASSLTGGNRETQYF	TGTGCCAGCAGCTTGACCGGGGGAAATAGAGAGACCCAGTACTTC
TRBV3-1/TRBV3-2	TRBD1	TRBJ2-3	NA	CASSERGTGADTQYF	TGTGCCAGCAGCGAACGAGGGACAGGGGCAGATACGCAGTATTTT
TRBV7-2	TRBD2	TRBJ2-2	NA	CASSWGGLAEGGELFF	TGTGCCAGCAGCTGGGGGGGACTGGCTGAAGGCGGGGAGCTGTTTTTT
TRBV6-2/TRBV6-3	TRBD1	TRBJ2-5	NA	CASSYDPGGQGNTQETQYF	TGTGCCAGCAGTTACGATCCGGGTGGACAGGGAAATACCCAAGAGACCCAGTACTTC
TRBV30	NA	TRBJ2-5	NA	CAWSMRGIRETQYF	TGTGCCTGGAGTATGAGGGGGATCCGGGAGACCCAGTACTTC
TRBV28	TRBD1	TRBJ1-1	NA	CASSQPQGKNTEAFF	TGTGCCAGCAGTCAGCCACAGGGGAAGAACACTGAAGCTTTCTTT
TRBV27	TRBD2	TRBJ2-3	NA	CAGRRTSGASKRTDTQYF	TGTGCCGGCCGAAGGACTAGCGGTGCCTCAAAGAGGACAGATACGCAGTATTTT
TRBV24-1	NA	TRBJ2-3	NA	CATSDLLPGSGTDTQYF	TGTGCCACCAGTGATTTGCTACCAGGGTCTGGCACAGATACGCAGTATTTT
TRBV19	NA	TRBJ1-6	NA	CASSMRGEGGSPLHF	TGTGCCAGTAGTATGCGGGGAGAAGGTGGTTCACCCCTCCACTTT
TRBV4-1	TRBD1	TRBJ1-2	NA	CASSQPGQGRGYGYTF	TGCGCCAGCAGCCAGCCGGGACAGGGCCGGGGCTATGGCTACACCTTC
TRBV20-1	NA	TRBJ2-6	NA	CSASRYGLSGANVLTF	TGCAGTGCTAGTCGGTACGGACTCTCTGGGGCCAACGTCCTGACTTTC
TRBV7-2	NA	TRBJ2-7	once	CASSLTGLSYEQYF	TGTGCCAGCAGCTTAACGGGTCTCAGCTACGAGCAGTACTTC
TRBV18	NA	TRBJ2-2	NA	CASAGAQTGELFF	TGTGCTTCCGCGGGGGCGCAGACCGGGGAGCTGTTTTTT
TRBV27	NA	TRBJ1-6	NA	CASSLFQGPSPLHF	TGTGCCAGCAGTTTATTCCAGGGTCCTTCACCCCTCCACTTT
TRBV11-3	NA	TRBJ2-7	once	CASSLGIGTEQYF	TGTGCCAGCAGCTTAGGGATTGGGACAGAGCAGTACTTC
TRBV9	NA	TRBJ2-4	NA	CASSSTGNIQYF	TGTGCCAGCAGCTCTACAGGGAACATTCAGTACTTC
TRBV6-1	TRBD1	TRBJ1-5	NA	CASSDTGAFSNQPQHF	TGTGCCAGCAGTGATACAGGGGCTTTTAGCAATCAGCCCCAGCATTTT
TRBV10-1	NA	TRBJ1-4	NA	CASSEKGGEKLFF	TGCGCCAGCAGTGAAAAAGGGGGTGAAAAACTGTTTTTT
TRBV5-1	TRBD1	TRBJ1-4	NA	CASSDGGQGNEKLFF	TGCGCCAGCAGTGATGGGGGACAGGGGAATGAAAAACTGTTTTTT
TRBV6-5	NA	TRBJ2-7	NA	CASSYSRAGYEQYF	TGTGCCAGCAGTTACTCACGTGCGGGTTACGAGCAGTACTTC